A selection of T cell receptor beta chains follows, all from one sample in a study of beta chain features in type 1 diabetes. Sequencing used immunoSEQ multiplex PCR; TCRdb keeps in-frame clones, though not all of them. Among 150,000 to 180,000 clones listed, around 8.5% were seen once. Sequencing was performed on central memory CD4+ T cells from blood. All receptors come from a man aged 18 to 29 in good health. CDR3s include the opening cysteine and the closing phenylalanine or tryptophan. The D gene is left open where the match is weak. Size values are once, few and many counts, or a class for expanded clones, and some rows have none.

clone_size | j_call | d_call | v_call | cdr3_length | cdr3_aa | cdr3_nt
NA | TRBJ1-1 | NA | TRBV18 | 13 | CASSPLSRTEAFF | TGTGCCAGCTCACCACTGAGTCGGACTGAAGCTTTCTTT
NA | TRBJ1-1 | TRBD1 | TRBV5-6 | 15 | CASSYETGRNTEAFF | TGTGCCAGCAGTTACGAGACAGGGCGGAACACTGAGGCTTTCTTT
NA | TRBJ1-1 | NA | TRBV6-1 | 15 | CASSEYGQMNTEAFF | TGTGCCAGCAGTGAATATGGACAGATGAACACTGAAGCTTTCTTT
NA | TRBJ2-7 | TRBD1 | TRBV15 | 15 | CATSRETGFSYEQYF | TGTGCCACCAGCAGAGAGACAGGGTTTTCCTACGAGCAGTACTTC
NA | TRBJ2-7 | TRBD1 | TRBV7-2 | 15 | CASSLVRGQAYEQYF | TGTGCCAGCAGCTTAGTTCGCGGACAGGCCTACGAGCAGTACTTC
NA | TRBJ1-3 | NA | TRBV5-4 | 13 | CASSFSSGNTIYF | TGTGCCAGCAGCTTTAGCTCTGGAAACACCATATATTTT
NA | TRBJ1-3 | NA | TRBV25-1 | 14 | CASSGGSAGNTIYF | TGTGCCAGCAGTGGAGGGTCTGCAGGAAACACCATATATTTT
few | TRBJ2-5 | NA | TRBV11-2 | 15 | CASSFLPGRLETQYF | TGTGCCAGCAGCTTCCTCCCGGGGAGGCTAGAGACCCAGTACTTC
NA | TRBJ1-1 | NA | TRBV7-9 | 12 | CASSLSAGEAFF | TGTGCCAGCAGCTTATCGGCAGGGGAAGCTTTCTTT
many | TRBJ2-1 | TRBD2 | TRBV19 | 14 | CASRQRGGNNEQFF | TGTGCCAGTAGACAGCGGGGGGGCAACAATGAGCAGTTCTTC
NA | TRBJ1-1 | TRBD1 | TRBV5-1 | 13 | CASGGQLNTEAFF | TGCGCCAGCGGGGGACAGCTCAACACTGAAGCTTTCTTT
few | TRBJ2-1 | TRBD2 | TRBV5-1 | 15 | CASSHGTSGSLEQFF | TGCGCCAGCAGCCACGGGACTAGCGGGAGCTTGGAGCAGTTCTTC
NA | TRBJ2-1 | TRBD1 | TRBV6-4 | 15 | CASSRGQGARDEQFF | TGTGCCAGCAGCCGCGGGCAGGGGGCGCGGGATGAGCAGTTCTTC
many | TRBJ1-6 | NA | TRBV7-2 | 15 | CASSPEFTGFTPLHF | TGTGCCAGCAGCCCCGAATTTACAGGTTTTACACCCCTCCACTTT
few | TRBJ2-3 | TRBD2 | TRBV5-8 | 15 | CASSLYLAGTDTQYF | TGTGCCAGCAGCTTGTATCTAGCGGGTACAGATACGCAGTATTTT
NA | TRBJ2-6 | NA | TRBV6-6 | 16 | CASRSTGSSGANVLTF | TGTGCCAGCAGAAGTACAGGGAGCTCTGGGGCCAACGTCCTGACTTTC
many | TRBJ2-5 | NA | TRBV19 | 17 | CASSSGKTLIGGETQYF | TGTGCCAGTAGTTCAGGGAAGACTCTAATCGGGGGAGAGACCCAGTACTTC
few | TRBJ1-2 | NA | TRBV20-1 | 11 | CSARGEGGYTF | TGCAGTGCTAGGGGGGAGGGTGGCTACACCTTC
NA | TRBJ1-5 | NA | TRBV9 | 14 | CASSVGEGNQPQHF | TGTGCCAGCAGCGTTGGGGAGGGCAATCAGCCCCAGCATTTT
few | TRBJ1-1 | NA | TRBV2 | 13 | CANMTGFFTEAFF | TGTGCCAACATGACGGGATTTTTCACTGAAGCTTTCTTT
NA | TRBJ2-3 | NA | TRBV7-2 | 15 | CASSQGEVIRDTQYF | TGCGCCAGCAGCCAAGGAGAGGTTATCCGAGATACGCAGTATTTT
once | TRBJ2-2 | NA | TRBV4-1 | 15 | CASSQSAAYTGELFF | TGCGCCAGCAGCCAGTCAGCGGCATACACCGGGGAGCTGTTTTTT
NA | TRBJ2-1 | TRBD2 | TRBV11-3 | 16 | CASSLGGTSGGHEQFF | TGTGCCAGCAGCTTAGGCGGGACTAGCGGTGGACATGAGCAGTTCTTC
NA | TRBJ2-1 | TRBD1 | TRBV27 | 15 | CASSAPGQGANEQFF | TGTGCCAGCAGTGCGCCGGGACAGGGGGCTAATGAGCAGTTCTTC
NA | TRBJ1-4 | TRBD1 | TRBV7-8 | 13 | CASSPGTGGKLFF | TGTGCCAGCAGCCCTGGGACAGGCGGCAAACTGTTTTTT
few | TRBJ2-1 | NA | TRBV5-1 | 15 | CASSLDGDTVGEQFF | TGCGCCAGCAGCTTGGACGGGGACACAGTTGGTGAGCAGTTCTTC
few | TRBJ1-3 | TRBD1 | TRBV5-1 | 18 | CASSGGQGRGSSGNTIYF | TGCGCCAGCAGCGGCGGACAGGGGAGGGGATCTTCTGGAAACACCATATATTTT
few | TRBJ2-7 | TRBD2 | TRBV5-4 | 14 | CASTPRAGDGEQYF | TGTGCCAGCACCCCGAGAGCGGGAGATGGCGAGCAGTACTTC
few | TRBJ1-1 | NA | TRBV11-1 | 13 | CASSLIQDTEAFF | TGTGCCAGCAGCTTAATTCAGGATACTGAAGCTTTCTTT
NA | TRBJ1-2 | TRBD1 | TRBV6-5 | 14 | CASSPQGDVEGYTF | TGTGCCAGCAGCCCACAGGGGGACGTCGAGGGCTACACCTTC
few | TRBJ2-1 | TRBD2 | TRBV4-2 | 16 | CASSLRLAGGPEEQFF | TGTGCCAGCAGCCTACGACTAGCGGGGGGGCCTGAGGAGCAGTTCTTC
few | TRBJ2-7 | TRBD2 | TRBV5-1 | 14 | CASSPSGGSYEQYF | TGCGCCAGCAGCCCGAGCGGGGGTTCCTACGAGCAGTACTTC
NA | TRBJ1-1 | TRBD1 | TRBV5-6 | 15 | CASSSPGTANTEAFF | TGTGCCAGCAGCTCCCCCGGGACAGCTAACACTGAAGCTTTCTTT
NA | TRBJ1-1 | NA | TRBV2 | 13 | CASNRDTNTEAFF | TGTGCCAGCAATAGGGACACCAACACTGAAGCTTTCTTT
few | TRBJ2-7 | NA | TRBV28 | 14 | CASSLLVESYEQYF | TGTGCCAGCAGTTTATTGGTAGAAAGCTACGAGCAGTACTTC
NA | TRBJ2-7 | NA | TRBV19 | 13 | CASSIETSYEQYF | TGTGCCAGTAGTATAGAGACTTCCTACGAGCAGTACTTC
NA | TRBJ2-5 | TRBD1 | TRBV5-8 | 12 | CASPTGGGTQYF | TGTGCCAGCCCGACAGGGGGCGGGACCCAGTACTTC
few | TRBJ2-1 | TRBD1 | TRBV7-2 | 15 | CASSLEGQGHNEQFF | TGTGCCAGCAGCTTAGAGGGACAGGGCCACAATGAGCAGTTCTTC
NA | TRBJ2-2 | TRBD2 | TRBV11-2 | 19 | CASSLGQRGGPRETGELFF | TGTGCCAGCAGCTTAGGGCAGCGGGGGGGCCCCAGGGAGACCGGGGAGCTGTTTTTT
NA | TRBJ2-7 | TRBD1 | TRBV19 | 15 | CATSPLGAGGGEQYF | TGTGCCACCTCCCCCCTGGGGGCAGGGGGCGGCGAGCAGTACTTC
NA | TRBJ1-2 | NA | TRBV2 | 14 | CASNSDRLNYGYTF | TGTGCCAGCAATTCTGACAGGCTGAACTATGGCTACACCTTC
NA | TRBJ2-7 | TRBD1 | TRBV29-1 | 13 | CSATGGNRYEQYF | TGCAGCGCAACAGGGGGCAATAGGTACGAGCAGTACTTC
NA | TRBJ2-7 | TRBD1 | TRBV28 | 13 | CASIEQGASEQYF | TGTGCCAGCATCGAACAGGGGGCAAGCGAGCAGTACTTC
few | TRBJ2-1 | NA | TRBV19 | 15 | CASTPTALTNNEQFF | TGTGCCAGTACCCCTACAGCCCTGACGAACAATGAGCAGTTCTTC
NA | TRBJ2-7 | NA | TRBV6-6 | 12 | CASSQGFYEQYF | TGTGCCAGCAGCCAGGGATTCTACGAGCAGTACTTC
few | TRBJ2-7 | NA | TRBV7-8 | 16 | CASSHTYTAASYEQYF | TGTGCCAGCAGCCACACTTACACAGCAGCCTCCTACGAGCAGTACTTC
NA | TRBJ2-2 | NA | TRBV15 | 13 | CATSRLSTGELFF | TGTGCCACCAGCAGGCTATCCACCGGGGAGCTGTTTTTT
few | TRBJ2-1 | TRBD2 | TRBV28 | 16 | CASSSTGLAGGNEQFF | TGTGCCAGCAGCAGTACGGGACTAGCGGGAGGGAATGAGCAGTTCTTC
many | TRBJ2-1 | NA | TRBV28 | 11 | CASSLRDEQFF | TGTGCCAGCAGTTTAAGAGATGAGCAGTTCTTC
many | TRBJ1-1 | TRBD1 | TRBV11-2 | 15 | CASSSQTGGNTEAFF | TGTGCCAGCAGCTCCCAGACAGGGGGGAACACTGAAGCTTTCTTT
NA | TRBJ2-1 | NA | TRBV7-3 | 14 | CASSFRGSHNEQFF | TGTGCCAGCAGCTTTCGGGGGAGCCACAATGAGCAGTTCTTC
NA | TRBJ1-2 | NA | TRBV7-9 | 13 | CASSLSNNYGYTF | TGTGCCAGCAGCTTGTCTAATAACTATGGCTACACCTTC
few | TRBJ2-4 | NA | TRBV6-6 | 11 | CASSQGTIQYF | TGTGCCAGCAGCCAGGGGACCATTCAGTACTTC
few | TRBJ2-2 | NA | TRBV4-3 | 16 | CASSQDYRANTGELFF | TGCGCCAGCAGCCAAGATTACAGGGCGAACACCGGGGAGCTGTTTTTT